The 7 T cell receptor beta chains in this list originate from one sample, sequenced in a study of cytomegalovirus exposure and HLA in healthy donors. PCR involved 60 Vbeta and 13 Jbeta primers. Sequencing was performed with immunoSEQ multiplex PCR; in TCRdb, only in-frame clones are kept and a portion is missing. The sample lists more than 85,000 clones, over 70% occurring once. The sequenced material came from PBMCs. The receptors shown here come from a boy aged 5-17 years in good health and CMV-seronegative.

This clone was seen more than once but under ten times. The chain uses TRBV15 and TRBJ2-1; 7 bases are shared with TRBD2. Germline V CDR1 and CDR2: LNHNV, YYDKDF (reference sequence). J was trimmed by 2 bases and V by 0 bases; bases with no gene match: 1. This CDR3 has 15 amino acids. The CDR3 nucleotides are TGTGCCACCAGCAGAGAAAGCGGGACCTACAATGAGCAGTTCTTC. It codes for CATSRESGTYNEQFF. Together with reference TRBV15 and TRBJ2-1, the CDR3 gives the full variable domain: DAMVIQNPRYQVTQFGKPVTLSCSQTLNHNVMYWYQQKSSQAPKLLFHYYDKDFNNEADTPDNFQSRRPNTSFCFLDIRSPGLGDTAMYLCATSRESGTYNEQFFGPGTRLTVL.

This clone was seen more than once but under ten times. The chain uses TRBV5-1 and TRBJ1-3, with a weak D call TRBD1 (6 bases). The CDR3 is 14 residues long. Per the germline V gene, CDR1 is SGHRS and CDR2 is YFSETQ. Trimming pared 4 bases from V and 1 base from J, leaving 9 bases between. CDR3 in DNA: TGCGCCAGCAGCGCTACAGGGTCTGGAAACACCATATATTTT. Amino acid sequence: CASSATGSGNTIYF.

This clone was picked up a small number of times. V and J are TRBV6-6 and TRBJ2-7; 7 nucleotides line up with TRBD1. The CDR3 consists of 13 residues. Germline V lookup: CDR1 MNHNY, CDR2 SVGAGI (reference sequence). The V segment lost 2 bases and the J segment 3 bases; nucleotides outside the gene matches: 1. The CDR3 spells CASSYDRVYEQYF. The DNA for the CDR3 is TGTGCCAGCAGTTACGACAGGGTCTACGAGCAGTACTTC.

The chain joins TRBV2 to TRBJ2-7; D may be TRBD1 (5 bases). The V end was cut by 6 bases, the J end by 2 bases, with 14 bases between. This CDR3 comprises 14 residues. Germline V CDR1 and CDR2: SNHLY, FYNNEI. The CDR3 reads CASRAQSGTYEQYF. The CDR3 region has the DNA TGTGCCAGCAGAGCTCAGTCAGGGACCTACGAGCAGTACTTC.

The genes are TRBV5-1 and TRBJ1-6, with D unclear. Per the germline V gene, CDR1 is SGHRS and CDR2 is YFSETQ. Between the trimmed V and J ends, which lost 4 bases and 6 bases, there was a span of 14 bases. The CDR3 has 15 residues. The CDR3 sequence: CASSTTGVGNSPLHF. The CDR3 DNA is TGCGCCAGCAGCACGACGGGAGTTGGTAATTCACCCCTCCACTTT. Full variable domain (remainder filled in from reference TRBV5-1 and TRBJ1-6): KAGVTQTPRYLIKTRGQQVTLSCSPISGHRSVSWYQQTPGQGLQFLFEYFSETQRNKGNFPGRFSGRQFSNSRSEMNVSTLELGDSALYLCASSTTGVGNSPLHFGNGTRLTVT.

The chain is built from TRBV29-1 and TRBJ1-1; D remains ambiguous. The CDR3 sequence is 12 residues long. Trimming pared 3 bases from V and 6 bases from J, leaving 11 bases between. The germline V gene has CDR1 SQVTM and CDR2 ANQGSEA. The CDR3 DNA is TGCAGCGTTGAGGCCTTGGTGGCTGAAGCTTTCTTT. The encoded protein is CSVEALVAEAFF. The full variable domain, with the rest looked up from reference TRBV29-1 and TRBJ1-1, is SAVISQKPSRDICQRGTSLTIQCQVDSQVTMMFWYRQQPGQSLTLIATANQGSEATYESGFVIDKFPISRPNLTFSTLTVSNMSPEDSSIYLCSVEALVAEAFFGQGTRLTVV.

This chain connects TRBV27 to TRBJ1-2, with 7 positions matching TRBD1. Germline V CDR1 and CDR2: MNHEY, SMNVEV (reference sequence). The CDR3 contains 14 residues. V lost 5 bases, J lost 4 bases, and 7 bases stayed unmatched. CDR3 loop: CASSAGTEIYGYTF. CDR3 DNA sequence: TGTGCCAGCAGTGCCGGGACAGAGATCTATGGCTACACCTTC.